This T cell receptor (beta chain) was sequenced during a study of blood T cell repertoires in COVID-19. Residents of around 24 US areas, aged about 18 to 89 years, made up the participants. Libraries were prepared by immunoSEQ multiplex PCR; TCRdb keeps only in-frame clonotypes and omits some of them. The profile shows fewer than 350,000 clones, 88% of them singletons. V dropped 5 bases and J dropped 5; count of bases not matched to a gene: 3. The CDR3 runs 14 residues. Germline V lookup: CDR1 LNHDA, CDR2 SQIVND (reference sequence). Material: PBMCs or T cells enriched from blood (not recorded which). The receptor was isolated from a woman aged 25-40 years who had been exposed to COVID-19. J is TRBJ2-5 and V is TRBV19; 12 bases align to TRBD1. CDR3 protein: CASSGTGGGETQYF. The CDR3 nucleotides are TGTGCCAGTAGTGGGACAGGGGGCGGGGAGACCCAGTACTTC.